This entry lists 5 T cell receptor beta chains sequenced from one sample in a study of T cells after posttransplantation cyclophosphamide. The table came from immunoSEQ multiplex PCR; TCRdb's copy has only in-frame clones and leaves some out. The data show over 30,000 clones, with none appearing a single time. Sequencing was carried out using PBMCs. These receptors were obtained from a woman in her 50s in good health and a related stem cell transplant donor.

This clone was detected only a few times. As DNA, the CDR3 is TGTGCCAGCTCCCAGTCCACGGGACAGGGCCATTCACCCCTCCACTTT. It encodes CASSQSTGQGHSPLHF. The rearrangement uses TRBV18 and TRBJ1-6, with 9 positions matching TRBD1. This CDR3 has 16 residues. Trimming removed 6 bases from V and 8 bases from J; junction bases left unmatched: 11. Germline assignment: CDR1 KGHSH and CDR2 LQKENI.

This clone occurred many times. The chain joins TRBV5-1 to TRBJ1-2; D is perhaps TRBD1 (6 bases). V lost 5 bases, J lost 8 bases, and 13 bases lay in between. The germline CDR1 and CDR2 sequences are SGHRS and YFSETQ. This CDR3 comprises 12 residues. CDR3 sequence: CASRAGVEGYTF. Written as DNA, the CDR3 is TGCGCCAGCAGGGCAGGGGTGGAGGGCTACACCTTC. Drawing the rest from reference TRBV5-1 and TRBJ1-2, the complete variable domain is KAGVTQTPRYLIKTRGQQVTLSCSPISGHRSVSWYQQTPGQGLQFLFEYFSETQRNKGNFPGRFSGRQFSNSRSEMNVSTLELGDSALYLCASRAGVEGYTFGSGTRLTVV.

This clone was picked up many times. This chain links TRBV12-5 with TRBJ2-7; D call uncertain. The CDR3 totals 11 residues. Germline CDR1 is LGHNT and CDR2 is FRNRAP. Trimming pared 3 bases from V and 5 bases from J, leaving 5 bases between. CDR3 residues: CASGFSNEQYF. The CDR3 DNA reads TGTGCTAGTGGTTTTAGTAACGAGCAGTACTTC.

This clone was counted ten times or more. The chain links TRBV6-6 to TRBJ1-1; weak D call: TRBD1 (5 bases). Trimming stripped 7 bases from V and 6 bases from J, with 15 bases between. This CDR3 is 13 amino acids long. CDR1 MNHNY and CDR2 SVGAGI come from the germline V gene (reference sequence). Written as DNA, the CDR3 is TGTGCCAGCACCAACTCTAGGGGTGCTGAAGCTTTCTTT. It is translated as CASTNSRGAEAFF.

This clone was seen many times. This sequence joins TRBV10-3 and TRBJ1-3; D gene unclear. CDR3 length: 15 residues. V was trimmed by 0 bases and J by 0 bases, leaving 6 bases between them. Germline assignment: CDR1 ENHRY and CDR2 SYGVKD. The CDR3 sequence: CAISESPGSGNTIYF. CDR3 in DNA: TGTGCCATCAGTGAGTCCCCCGGCTCTGGAAACACCATATATTTT.